This T cell receptor beta chain was documented in a study of control samples from healthy donors and cancer patients. As regards this clone: The sample holds other DNA sequences that translate to the same CDR3.

With 3 bases clipped from V and 2 bases from J, the junction kept 1 base outside the gene matches. CDR3 size: 14 residues. From germline, CDR1 is KGHSH and CDR2 LQKENI. The repertoire was sequenced with immunoSEQ multiplex PCR; TCRdb's copy has only in-frame clones and lacks some. This sample has 100,000 to 150,000 clones, with roughly 87% found just once. This sequence originates from a man aged 18 to 35 in good health. V is TRBV18 and J is TRBJ2-7; TRBD1 agrees at 10 bases. The material sequenced was blood. The CDR3 DNA follows: TGTGCCAGCTCACCGGGGACAGGGGCCTACGAGCAGTACTTC. Encoded protein: CASSPGTGAYEQYF.